The rows below give T cell receptor beta chains drawn from one sample of a study of blood T cell repertoires in COVID-19. Assay: immunoSEQ multiplex PCR; the TCRdb copy retains only in-frame clones and omits some. Of about 120,000 clones listed, 75% to 90% were seen once; the top ten hold over 15%. Sequencing was carried out using peripheral blood. The receptors stem from a human donor with acute or convalescent COVID-19. The donor label of this sample is uncertain. Both conserved end residues are part of each CDR3. The D gene is left open where the match is weak. Size tells how often a clone was seen (once, few, many) or the class of an expanded clone, and some rows leave it out.

j_call,v_call,clone_size,d_call,cdr3_nt,cdr3_aa
TRBJ2-7,TRBV19,once,-,TGTGCCAGTAGTATTTGGGCGAACTCCTACGAGCAGTACTTC,CASSIWANSYEQYF
TRBJ2-3,TRBV12-3/TRBV12-4,-,-,TGTGCCAGCAAGCGACGGTTCACAGATACGCAGTATTTT,CASKRRFTDTQYF
TRBJ1-6,TRBV19,-,TRBD1,TGTGCCTTCCCCGGTCCCACAGGGGTTAATTCACCCCTCCACTTT,CAFPGPTGVNSPLHF
TRBJ1-1,TRBV7-2,-,TRBD1,TGTGCCAGCAGCTTAGAACTAGGGGGCCACACTGAAGCTTTCTTT,CASSLELGGHTEAFF
TRBJ2-7,TRBV4-3,-,-,TGCGCCAGCAGCCAAGATCTAAGGACAGCTTCCTACGAGCAGTACTTC,CASSQDLRTASYEQYF
TRBJ1-1,TRBV29-1,-,-,TGCAGCGTCGCACGGGTAATGAACACTGAAGCTTTCTTT,CSVARVMNTEAFF
TRBJ2-2,TRBV6-5,-,-,TGTGCCAGCAGGGTTCAGGGTAGTGGCGGAGAGCTGTTTTTT,CASRVQGSGGELFF
TRBJ2-1,TRBV5-1,-,-,TGCGCCAGCAGCTTAGTTGTCAGGGATGAGCAGTTCTTC,CASSLVVRDEQFF
TRBJ1-1,TRBV7-9,-,TRBD1,TGTGCCAGCAGCTTGGCAGGGGGTCCTGAAGCTTTCTTT,CASSLAGGPEAFF
TRBJ1-4,TRBV7-9,few,-,TGTGCCAGCAGCTCCTCCCCGGGAAAACTGTTTTTT,CASSSSPGKLFF
TRBJ1-1,TRBV4-1,once,TRBD1,TGCGCCAGCAGTCCCCCGACAGGGACGAACACTGAAGCTTTCTTT,CASSPPTGTNTEAFF
TRBJ2-6,TRBV29-1,-,-,TGCAGCGTTAGCGACAGTCCCCACTCTGGGGCCAACGTCCTGACTTTC,CSVSDSPHSGANVLTF
TRBJ1-2,TRBV6-5,-,TRBD1,TGTGCCAGCACCGGGACAGGGAGGCCCCAAGATGGCTACACCTTC,CASTGTGRPQDGYTF
TRBJ1-6,TRBV28,once,-,TGTGCCAGCAGTTTTGGAAGAGGCCTCCACTTT,CASSFGRGLHF
TRBJ2-1,TRBV5-1,-,-,TGCGCCAGCAGCATCCAGACAGGCGCAGCCTCCCAGGAGCAGTTCTTC,CASSIQTGAASQEQFF
TRBJ2-3,TRBV11-3,-,TRBD1,TGTGCCAGCAGCTCAGGGACAGGCGCAAGCACAGATACGCAGTATTTT,CASSSGTGASTDTQYF
TRBJ2-7,TRBV18,-,-,TGTGCCAGCTCACCGCTTCCTCAGGGAAACGAGCAGTACTTC,CASSPLPQGNEQYF
TRBJ1-1,TRBV5-1,-,TRBD1,TGCGCCAGCAGCTTCGCACAGGGGACTGAAGCTTTCTTT,CASSFAQGTEAFF
TRBJ1-2,TRBV6-5,-,TRBD1,TGTGCCAGCAGCCCCTCACAGGGGACTGGCTATGGCTACACCTTC,CASSPSQGTGYGYTF
TRBJ2-5,TRBV5-1,-,TRBD2,TGCGCCAGCAGCCCCTTTCCGACTAGCGGAGAGACCCAGTACTTC,CASSPFPTSGETQYF
TRBJ1-3,TRBV7-2,-,-,TGTGCCAGCAGCCCACAGGGTCCCTCTGGAAACACCATATATTTT,CASSPQGPSGNTIYF
TRBJ1-5,TRBV30,-,-,TGTGCCTGGAGTGCCGGTTTAGATAGCAATCAGCCCCAGCATTTT,CAWSAGLDSNQPQHF
TRBJ2-3,TRBV28,-,TRBD2,TGTGCCAGCAGTACCCGGACTAGCGGGAGATTAGATACGCAGTATTTT,CASSTRTSGRLDTQYF
TRBJ1-1,TRBV30,-,-,TGTGCCTGGAGTGTAACAGGGTGGGACACTGAAGCTTTCTTT,CAWSVTGWDTEAFF
TRBJ2-1,TRBV5-1,-,TRBD2,TGCGCCACCCGAATGGGACTAGCGGGAGGTAGCTCCTACAATGAGCAGTTCTTC,CATRMGLAGGSSYNEQFF
TRBJ1-2,TRBV12-3/TRBV12-4,-,-,TGTGCCAGCAGGAAGGGGAACTATGGCTACACCTTC,CASRKGNYGYTF
TRBJ1-4,TRBV6-5,-,-,TGTGCCAGCAGTTACTCCTCCCTCGGAAAACTGTTTTTT,CASSYSSLGKLFF
TRBJ1-1,TRBV20-1,-,-,TGCGGTTACAGGGTTGTCCCCGAAGCTTTCTTT,CGYRVVPEAFF
TRBJ1-5,TRBV2,-,-,TGTGCCAGCCGGAGGGAGTGGGGCAATCAGCCCCAGCATTTT,CASRREWGNQPQHF
TRBJ2-7,TRBV9,-,-,TGTGCCAGCAGCGTTAAGCGCTTTGGGGAGCAGTACTTC,CASSVKRFGEQYF
TRBJ2-5,TRBV5-5,-,TRBD1,TGTGCCAGCAGCGGGGACAGGGGGCGAGAGACCCAGTACTTC,CASSGDRGRETQYF